Each of the 5 T cell receptor beta chains below was sequenced from the same sample in a study of blood T cell repertoires in COVID-19. Clones were sequenced by immunoSEQ multiplex PCR, and TCRdb holds only the in-frame ones, with some missing. The table has about 100,000 clones, 79% seen once. Sequencing used peripheral blood. These receptors came from a woman aged 80 or over with active or convalescent COVID-19.

This chain uses TRBV5-6 with TRBJ2-5; 16 positions agree with TRBD2. Germline V CDR1 and CDR2: SGHDT, YYEEEE. Trimming at V came to 3 bases and at J to 7 bases, leaving 15 bases not matched to a gene. This CDR3 is 19 amino acids long. This CDR3 is CASSSAGTSGRVSQRTQYF. CDR3 in DNA: TGTGCCAGCAGCTCCGCCGGGACTAGCGGGAGGGTCTCGCAGAGGACCCAGTACTTC.

This clone occurred a few times. The J gene is TRBJ1-2, the V gene TRBV19, with D tentatively TRBD1 (5 bases). Germline assignment: CDR1 LNHDA and CDR2 SQIVND (reference sequence). CDR3 length: 12 amino acids. Between the trimmed V and J ends, which lost 7 bases and 8 bases, there was a span of 14 bases. The CDR3 region is CASTAAGLGYTF. The CDR3 DNA is TGTGCCAGTACGGCTGCAGGGCTCGGCTACACCTTC.

The chain couples TRBV3-1 (or the pseudogene TRBV3-2) to TRBJ2-7, with TRBD1 matching 7 bases. Trimming took 6 bases from V and 6 from J; bases not matched to a gene: 2. The CDR3 has 11 residues. Germline V gene data show CDR1 as LGHDT and CDR2 as YNNKEL (reference sequence). The CDR3 reads CASRQGTEQYF. The DNA of the CDR3 is TGTGCCAGCAGACAGGGGACCGAGCAGTACTTC.

The chain links TRBV19 to TRBJ2-1, with 8 bases aligning to TRBD2. Per the germline V gene, CDR1 is LNHDA and CDR2 is SQIVND (reference sequence). J gave up 4 bases and V 1 base, and 3 bases lay outside the gene matches. The CDR3 spans 15 residues. The CDR3 sequence is CASSIVGGRYNEQFF. The CDR3 bases are TGTGCCAGTAGTATAGTTGGCGGGAGGTACAATGAGCAGTTCTTC.

V is TRBV5-1 and J is TRBJ2-1; TRBD2 aligns across 8 bases. Per the germline V gene, CDR1 is SGHRS and CDR2 is YFSETQ. The V and J ends lost 1 base and 8 bases, in that order; junction bases with no gene match: 14. The CDR3 runs to 17 residues. CDR3 sequence (DNA): TGCGCCAGCAGCTTGCGGGGGGGTAGCCGAGACGCAGATGAGCAGTTCTTC. This codes for CASSLRGGSRDADEQFF.